This T cell receptor (beta chain) was recorded in a study of OX40 agonist ivuxolimab in advanced cancers. Overall study results and limits: Some nonresponders also had low normalized T-cell clonal expansion. CD8+ T cells (on average) carried more expanded clones than CD4+ T cells.

The ends lost 3 bases at V and 1 base at J; junction bases unmatched: 3. This CDR3 is 15 amino acids long. Germline-derived CDR1 and CDR2 are MGHRA and YSYEKL. This clone was recorded many times. What it binds is not known. TCRdb keeps only in-frame clones here, not all; method: immunoSEQ multiplex PCR. This table has 60,000 to 70,000 clones, about 88% appearing once. The chain carries TRBV4-1 and TRBJ1-5, with 7 positions matching TRBD1. The material was CD4+ or CD8+ T cells sorted from blood, obtained in a trial of the OX40 agonist ivuxolimab. The sequence derives from an adult with an advanced solid tumor such as melanoma, head and neck, liver or kidney cancer. The CDR3 sequence: CASSQGQISNQPQHF. CDR3 coding DNA: TGCGCCAGCAGCCAGGGACAGATCAGCAATCAGCCCCAGCATTTT.